Listed here is a single T cell receptor beta chain. Antigen: not known. The sample belongs to a study of post-analysis software for immune sequencing data. Notes on the study in general: The five TRBV segments detected at higher frequency in patients than in controls included TRBV5-6, TRBV5-1 and TRBV20-1.

The CDR3 covers 14 residues. The germline CDR1 and CDR2 sequences are SGHRS and YFSETQ. V was pared by 3 bases and J by 11 bases, with 20 bases between. TCR beta libraries were prepared from cDNA with unique molecular identifiers. TCRdb re-analysed the PCR reads in MiXCR, keeping a single row per CDR3 protein. The sample has 500,000 to 600,000 distinct CDR3 sequences; roughly 40% are singletons. The chain has TRBV5-1 and TRBJ2-5; D might be TRBD1 (5 bases). This sequence originates from a girl aged 5-17 years with multiple sclerosis. The sample consisted of blood. Written as DNA, the CDR3 is TGCGCCAGCAGCTGTGGAGACAGAGACAATGAGCAGTACTTC. This codes for CASSCGDRDNEQYF.